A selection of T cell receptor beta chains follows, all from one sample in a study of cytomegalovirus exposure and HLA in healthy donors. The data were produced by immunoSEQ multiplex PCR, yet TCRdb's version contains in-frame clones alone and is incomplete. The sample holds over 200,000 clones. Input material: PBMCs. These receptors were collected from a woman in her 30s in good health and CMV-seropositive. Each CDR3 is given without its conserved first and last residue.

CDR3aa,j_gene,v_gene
ASSEGGMET,TRBJ1-2,TRBV25-1
ASSDPRDSRNYGYT,TRBJ1-2,TRBV19
ASSFDRESSGYT,TRBJ1-2,TRBV7-8
ASRLHNEGNEQF,TRBJ2-1,TRBV19
ASSDRRLNTEAF,TRBJ1-1,TRBV10-2
ASSLDGQGIRGYT,TRBJ1-2,TRBV7-9
ASSLDRGPGGYT,TRBJ1-2,TRBV5-1
AITAGTDRSGNTIY,TRBJ1-3,TRBV30
ATQGRVQETQY,TRBJ2-5,TRBV2
SVRPTNPYEQY,TRBJ2-7,TRBV29-1
ASRTWVCNRDFGRYTEAF,TRBJ1-1,TRBV23-1
ASSEVVRQGGEKLF,TRBJ1-4,TRBV6-1
ASSPGTRRETQY,TRBJ2-5,TRBV5-1
ASSSRPGQGMNTEAF,TRBJ1-1,TRBV19
ASSLGDRGLSYEQY,TRBJ2-7,TRBV5-1
ASSPGQMNTEAF,TRBJ1-1,TRBV6-5
ASGSISGATQY,TRBJ2-5,TRBV12-5
AWTLQGWNTEAF,TRBJ1-1,TRBV30
AWSVKAGGAYEQY,TRBJ2-7,TRBV30
ATAGGVNYEQY,TRBJ2-7,TRBV10-3
ASSHPERGGYT,TRBJ1-2,TRBV28
ASSEARLALSYEQY,TRBJ2-7,TRBV2
ASSLWAGVEQF,TRBJ2-1,TRBV5-6
ASSLSGGGYT,TRBJ1-2,TRBV28
AWTPWTEIADTQY,TRBJ2-3,TRBV30
ASGITQGAVGYGYT,TRBJ1-2,TRBV4-3
ASSLGQGRYEQY,NA,TRBV5-1
ASSDGTGLYNEQF,TRBJ2-1,TRBV10-1
ASSLASGYGYT,TRBJ1-2,TRBV7-8
ASSQGDIGQPQH,TRBJ1-5,TRBV5-8
AISEPFQGSSGNTIY,TRBJ1-3,TRBV10-3
ASSYSSGFEQY,TRBJ2-7,TRBV6-5
AIQDSYNQPQH,TRBJ1-5,TRBV28
ASSRTNRDPGNTIY,TRBJ1-3,TRBV19
ASSFQTPSTDTQY,TRBJ2-3,TRBV5-5
ASSPVAGTSGKNEQF,TRBJ2-1,TRBV4-1
ASSTGRRTYEQY,TRBJ2-7,TRBV6-5
AWSVSDSLNQPQH,TRBJ1-5,TRBV30
ASSLSGGEVIQPQH,TRBJ1-5,TRBV7-8
ASTGTGTYEQY,TRBJ2-7,TRBV6-1
ASRQGRDEQF,TRBJ2-1,TRBV5-1
ASSPSSDEQF,TRBJ2-1,TRBV18
ASSDPPGLADNEQF,TRBJ2-1,TRBV6-1
ASSLSRPAGGSYEQY,TRBJ2-7,TRBV27